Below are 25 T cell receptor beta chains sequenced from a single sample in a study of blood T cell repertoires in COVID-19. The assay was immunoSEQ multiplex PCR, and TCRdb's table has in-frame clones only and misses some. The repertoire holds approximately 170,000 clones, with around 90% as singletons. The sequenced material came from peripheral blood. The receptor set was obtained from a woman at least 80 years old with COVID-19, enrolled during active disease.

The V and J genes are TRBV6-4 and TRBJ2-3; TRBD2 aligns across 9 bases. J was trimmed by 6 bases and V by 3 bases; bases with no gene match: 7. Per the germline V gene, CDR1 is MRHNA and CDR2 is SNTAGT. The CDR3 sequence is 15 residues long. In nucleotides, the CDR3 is TGTGCCAGCAGTGAGTCCAGCGGGAGGAGTGATACGCAGTATTTT. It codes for CASSESSGRSDTQYF.

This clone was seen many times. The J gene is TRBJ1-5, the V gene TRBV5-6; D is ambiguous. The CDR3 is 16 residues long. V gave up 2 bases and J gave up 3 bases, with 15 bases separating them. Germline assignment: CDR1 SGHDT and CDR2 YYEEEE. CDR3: CASSFSGPGSNQPQHF. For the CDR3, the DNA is TGTGCCAGCAGCTTCTCCGGGCCGGGGTCCAATCAGCCCCAGCATTTT.

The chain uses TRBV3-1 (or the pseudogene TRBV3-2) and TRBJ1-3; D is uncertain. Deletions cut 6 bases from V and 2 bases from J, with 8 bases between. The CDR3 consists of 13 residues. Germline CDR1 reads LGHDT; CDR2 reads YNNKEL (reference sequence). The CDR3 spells CASREFTGNTIYF. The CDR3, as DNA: TGTGCCAGCAGGGAGTTCACTGGAAACACCATATATTTT.

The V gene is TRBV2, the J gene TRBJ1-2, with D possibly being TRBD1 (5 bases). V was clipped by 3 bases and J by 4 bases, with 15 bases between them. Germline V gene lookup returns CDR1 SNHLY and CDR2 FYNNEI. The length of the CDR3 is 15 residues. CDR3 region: CASSESRAFGYGYTF. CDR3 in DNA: TGTGCCAGCAGTGAGTCCAGGGCATTTGGCTATGGCTACACCTTC.

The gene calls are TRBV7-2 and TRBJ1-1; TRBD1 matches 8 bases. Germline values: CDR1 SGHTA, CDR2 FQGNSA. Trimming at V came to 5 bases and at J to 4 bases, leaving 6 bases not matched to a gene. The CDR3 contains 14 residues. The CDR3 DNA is TGTGCCAGCAGCCTGGGACAGGCGGCCACTGAAGCTTTCTTT. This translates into CASSLGQAATEAFF.

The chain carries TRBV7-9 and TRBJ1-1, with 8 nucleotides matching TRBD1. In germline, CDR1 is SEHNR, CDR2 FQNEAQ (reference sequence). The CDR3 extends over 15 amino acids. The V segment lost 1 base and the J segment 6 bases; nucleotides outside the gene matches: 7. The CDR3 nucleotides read TGTGCCAGCAGCTTAGATGGGCAGGGGGCACCTGAAGCTTTCTTT. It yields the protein CASSLDGQGAPEAFF. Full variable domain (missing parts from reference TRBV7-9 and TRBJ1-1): DTGVSQNPRHKITKRGQNVTFRCDPISEHNRLYWYRQTLGQGPEFLTYFQNEAQLEKSRLLSDRFSAERPKGSFSTLEIQRTEQGDSAMYLCASSLDGQGAPEAFFGQGTRLTVV.

In nucleotides, the CDR3 is TGTGCCAGCAGCCTCGGACAGGGGGCGGTCCAAGAGACCCAGTACTTC. It is translated as CASSLGQGAVQETQYF. V is TRBV7-9 and J is TRBJ2-5, with TRBD1 matching 11 bases. The junction had 6 bases not matched to a gene; V was cut back by 5 bases and J by 1 base. Germline CDR1 SEHNR, CDR2 FQNEAQ (reference sequence). The CDR3 totals 16 residues.

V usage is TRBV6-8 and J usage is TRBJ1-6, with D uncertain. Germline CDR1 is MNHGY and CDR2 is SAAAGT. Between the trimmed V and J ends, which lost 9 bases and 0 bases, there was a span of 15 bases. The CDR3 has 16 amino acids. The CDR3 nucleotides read TGTGCCAGACAGTACCAACACAGCTCCTATAATTCACCCCTCCACTTT. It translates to CARQYQHSSYNSPLHF.

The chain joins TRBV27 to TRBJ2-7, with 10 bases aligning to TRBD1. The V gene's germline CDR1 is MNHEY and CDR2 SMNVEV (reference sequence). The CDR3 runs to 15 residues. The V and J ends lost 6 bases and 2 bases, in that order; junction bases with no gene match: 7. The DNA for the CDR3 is TGTGCCAGCAGGGCCCTGGGACAGGGGACCTACGAGCAGTACTTC. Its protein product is CASRALGQGTYEQYF.

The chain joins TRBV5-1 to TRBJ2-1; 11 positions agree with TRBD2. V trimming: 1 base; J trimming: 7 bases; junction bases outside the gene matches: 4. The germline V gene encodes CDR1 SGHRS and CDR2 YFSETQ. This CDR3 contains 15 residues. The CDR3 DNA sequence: TGCGCCAGCAGCTTGACGACTAGCGGGACAAATGAGCAGTTCTTC. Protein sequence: CASSLTTSGTNEQFF.

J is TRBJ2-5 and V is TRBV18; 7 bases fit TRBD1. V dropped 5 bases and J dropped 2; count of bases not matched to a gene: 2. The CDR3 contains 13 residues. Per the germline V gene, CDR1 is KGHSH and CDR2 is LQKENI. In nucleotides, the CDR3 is TGTGCCAGCTCAACAGGGGCTCAAGAGACCCAGTACTTC. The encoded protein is CASSTGAQETQYF.

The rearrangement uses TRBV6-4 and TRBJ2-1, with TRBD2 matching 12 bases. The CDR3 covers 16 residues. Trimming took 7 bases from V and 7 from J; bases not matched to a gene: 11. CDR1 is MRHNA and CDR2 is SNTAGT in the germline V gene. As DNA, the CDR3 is TGTGCCAGCACCGGCGGGCTAGCGGGAGGGGGGAATGAGCAGTTCTTC. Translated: CASTGGLAGGGNEQFF.

CDR3 nucleotide sequence: TGTGCCAGCAGTCCCTCGGACAGGGACTCACCCCTCCACTTT. Protein: CASSPSDRDSPLHF. The rearrangement uses TRBV28 and TRBJ1-6, with TRBD1 matching 8 bases. The germline gives CDR1 MDHEN, CDR2 SYDVKM. There are 14 residues in the CDR3. The junction had 7 bases not matched to a gene; V was cut back by 5 bases and J by 10 bases.

In nucleotides, the CDR3 is TGTGCCAGCAGCCCATCCGGGACTAGCGGGGCGAACACCGGGGAGCTGTTTTTT. Its translation is CASSPSGTSGANTGELFF. The chain couples TRBV4-2 to TRBJ2-2, with TRBD2 matching 13 bases. This CDR3 region has 18 residues. Unmatched junction bases numbered 5, after V lost 4 bases and J lost 0 bases. CDR1 is LGHNA, CDR2 YNFKEQ, per germline.

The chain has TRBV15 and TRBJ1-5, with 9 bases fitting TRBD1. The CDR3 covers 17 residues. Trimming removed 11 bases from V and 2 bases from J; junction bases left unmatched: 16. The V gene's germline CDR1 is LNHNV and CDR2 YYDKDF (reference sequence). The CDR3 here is CASRSGTGIRGNQPQHF. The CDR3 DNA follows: TGTGCCTCCCGATCCGGGACAGGGATTCGGGGCAATCAGCCCCAGCATTTT.

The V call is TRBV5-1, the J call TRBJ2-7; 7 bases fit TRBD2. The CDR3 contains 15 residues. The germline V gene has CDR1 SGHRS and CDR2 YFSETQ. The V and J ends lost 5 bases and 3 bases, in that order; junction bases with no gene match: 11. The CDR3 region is CASREERGIYYEQYF. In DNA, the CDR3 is TGCGCCAGCAGGGAAGAGCGGGGAATATACTACGAGCAGTACTTC.

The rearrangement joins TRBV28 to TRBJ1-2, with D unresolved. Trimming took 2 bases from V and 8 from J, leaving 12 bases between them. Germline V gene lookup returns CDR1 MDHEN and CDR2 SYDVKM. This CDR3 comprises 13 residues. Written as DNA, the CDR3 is TGTGCCAGCAGTTTAGTGTCCAGGCGAGGCTACACCTTC. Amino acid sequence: CASSLVSRRGYTF.

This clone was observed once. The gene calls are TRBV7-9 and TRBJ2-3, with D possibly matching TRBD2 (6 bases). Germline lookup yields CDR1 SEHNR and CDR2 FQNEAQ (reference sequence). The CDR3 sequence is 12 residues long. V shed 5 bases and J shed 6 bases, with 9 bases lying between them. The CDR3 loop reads CASSETRDTQYF. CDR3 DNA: TGTGCCAGCAGCGAGACTAGGGATACGCAGTATTTT. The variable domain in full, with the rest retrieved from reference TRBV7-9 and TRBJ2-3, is DTGVSQNPRHKITKRGQNVTFRCDPISEHNRLYWYRQTLGQGPEFLTYFQNEAQLEKSRLLSDRFSAERPKGSFSTLEIQRTEQGDSAMYLCASSETRDTQYFGPGTRLTVL.

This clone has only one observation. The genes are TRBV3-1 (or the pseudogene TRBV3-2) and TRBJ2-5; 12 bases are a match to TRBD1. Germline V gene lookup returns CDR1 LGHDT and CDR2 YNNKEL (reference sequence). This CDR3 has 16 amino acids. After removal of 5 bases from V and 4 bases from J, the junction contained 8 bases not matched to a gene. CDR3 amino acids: CASSVVGTGGTETQYF. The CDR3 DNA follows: TGTGCCAGCAGCGTAGTCGGGACAGGGGGCACAGAGACCCAGTACTTC.

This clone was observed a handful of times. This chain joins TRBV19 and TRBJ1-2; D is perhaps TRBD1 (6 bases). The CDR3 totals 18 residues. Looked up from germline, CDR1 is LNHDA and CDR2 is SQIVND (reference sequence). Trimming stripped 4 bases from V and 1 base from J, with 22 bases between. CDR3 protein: CASSTSHLQGDGNYGYTF. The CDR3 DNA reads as TGTGCCAGTAGTACCTCTCACTTACAGGGTGACGGTAACTATGGCTACACCTTC.

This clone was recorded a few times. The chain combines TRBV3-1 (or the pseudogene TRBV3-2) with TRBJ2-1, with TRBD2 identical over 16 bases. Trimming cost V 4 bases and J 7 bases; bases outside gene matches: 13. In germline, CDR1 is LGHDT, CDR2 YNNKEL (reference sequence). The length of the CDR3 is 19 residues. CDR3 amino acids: CASSRTLGLAGGPRNEQFF. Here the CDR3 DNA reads TGTGCCAGCAGCCGAACCTTGGGACTAGCGGGAGGGCCTCGGAATGAGCAGTTCTTC.

CDR3 amino acids: CASSYNQGTEAFF. Written as DNA, the CDR3 is TGCGCCAGCAGTTATAACCAGGGAACTGAAGCTTTCTTT. The chain carries TRBV5-1 and TRBJ1-1, with a weak D call TRBD1 (5 bases). From germline, CDR1 is SGHRS and CDR2 YFSETQ. V lost 5 bases and J 5 bases, leaving 13 bases between the germline ends. The CDR3 spans 13 residues.

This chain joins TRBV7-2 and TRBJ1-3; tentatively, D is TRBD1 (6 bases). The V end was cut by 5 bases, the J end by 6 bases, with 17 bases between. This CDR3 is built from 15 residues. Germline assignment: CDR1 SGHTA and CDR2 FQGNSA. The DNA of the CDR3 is TGTGCCAGCAGCACCAGACAGGATCCCGTAAACACCATATATTTT. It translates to CASSTRQDPVNTIYF. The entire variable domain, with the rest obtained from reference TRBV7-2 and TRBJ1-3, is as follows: GAGVSQSPSNKVTEKGKDVELRCDPISGHTALYWYRQSLGQGLEFLIYFQGNSAPDKSGLPSDRFSAERTGGSVSTLTIQRTQQEDSAVYLCASSTRQDPVNTIYFGEGSWLTVV.

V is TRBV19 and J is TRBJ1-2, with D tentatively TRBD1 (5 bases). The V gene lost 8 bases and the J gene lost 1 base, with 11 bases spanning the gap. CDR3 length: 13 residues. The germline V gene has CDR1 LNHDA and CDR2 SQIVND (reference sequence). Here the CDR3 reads CASSTGLNYGYTF. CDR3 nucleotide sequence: TGTGCCAGTTCTACGGGACTTAACTATGGCTACACCTTC.

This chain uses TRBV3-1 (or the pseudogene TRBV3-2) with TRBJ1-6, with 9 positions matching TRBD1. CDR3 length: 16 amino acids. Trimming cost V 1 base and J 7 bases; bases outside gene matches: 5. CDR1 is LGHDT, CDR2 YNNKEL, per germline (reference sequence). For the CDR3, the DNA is TGTGCCAGCAGCCAAGCCTTGGACAGGGGAAATTCACCCCTCCACTTT. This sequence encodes CASSQALDRGNSPLHF.